This section outlines one T cell receptor (beta chain) sequence together with its context. V was shortened by 3 bases and J by 2 bases, with 15 bases between the two germline ends. The CDR3 spans 16 residues. CDR1 is MDHEN and CDR2 is SYDVKM in the germline V gene. The sample is drawn from a study of blood T cell repertoires in COVID-19. Across the study: Sites in the United States, Italy and Spain provided acute and convalescent COVID-19 samples. Sources were T cells, B-cell-depleted T cells, or PBMCs; the material itself was cDNA or gDNA.

Authors' processing steps: Quantification of nucleated cells was approximated via reference gene primer amplification. Measured with immunoSEQ multiplex PCR; TCRdb has only the in-frame clones, and not every one. V, J and clone size are taken as reported in that table, and D and trimming were inferred from the DNA itself. The repertoire holds tens of thousands of clones, with over 80% as singletons. The material sequenced was peripheral blood. The TCR sequence derives from a human donor in a cohort sampled during active COVID-19. The chain combines TRBV28 with TRBJ2-3; weak D call: TRBD2 (5 bases). The CDR3, as DNA: TGTGCCAGCAGTTTTGGCACGGGATCTTACACAGATACGCAGTATTTT. This gives the protein CASSFGTGSYTDTQYF.